Sequencing of this TCR beta chain was carried out in a study of cytomegalovirus exposure and HLA in healthy donors (dated by TCRdb to 2016 to 2017). For the study in its entirety: An earlier analysis of approximately 640 of the donors reported 250 to 350 Gb of sequence data and 117 million unique TCR beta sequences from about 200 million T cells. About 280 gigabases of sequencing data and 70 million to 95 million unique TCR sequences made up an early release that covered approximately 620 HLA-typed donors. Of the roughly 400 genotyped donors, around 81% fell in the genetic ancestry cluster associated with self-reported Caucasian donors. The aim of the study was to test whether cataloging public T cell receptors could identify signatures of past pathogen exposure. The study used immunosequencing to profile the T cell repertoires of about 670 subjects and linked those repertoires to cytomegalovirus serostatus. A separate validation cohort of roughly 130 different subjects was used in addition to the roughly 700-subject first cohort. High-throughput TCR immunosequencing, statistical association of individual TCRs with disease status, and machine learning were combined to predict cytomegalovirus infection status. In a later analysis, previously published TCR beta repertoires from 550 to 700 donors were re-analyzed and high-resolution HLA genotyping was added so that TCR occurrence patterns could be studied. Rather than drawing on any new phenotypic data, the later analysis identified candidate immune exposures from TCR beta sequences and the way those sequences occurred across donors. In an earlier analysis of roughly 540 of the donors, high-throughput TCR beta sequencing was used to judge whether each TCR beta V gene segment behaved as functional or pseudogenic. Donor age, sex, ethnicity and CMV serostatus were collected together with the repertoire data. A later genetic analysis used genome-wide SNP genotypes for about 60% of the roughly 700 donors, treating that subset as a discovery cohort. All discovery cohort repertoires had been generated on a single sequencing platform. Class I and class II HLA loci were covered by the typing at four-digit resolution. The number of donors typed differed by locus, with roughly 620-630 for A, B, C, DRB1 and DQB1, 522 for DQA1, 600 to 610 for DPA1, and roughly 450 for DPB1. Four to six DR-DQ haplotypes were handled as single units for association and clustering, since linkage in the cohort was strong. Across some 400 genotyped donors of the cohort, an average of roughly 250,000 unique TCR beta nucleotide sequences per donor were sequenced, and roughly 20% of those sequences were non-productive. Beyond this particular receptor, the publication reports: Most CMV-associated TCR beta chains appeared to be HLA-restricted in a later analysis, and the HLA associations seemed to be driven largely by CMV exposure. The presence/absence analyses assumed that sequencing depth was roughly uniform across donors, and that assumption may not be true. Across donors, most TCR sequences were observed very rarely, whereas some public TCRs were present in many individuals. The authors suggested that the approach could potentially be generalized to other disease states and immunological phenotypes. In a later analysis, HLA-associated TCR beta chains were found to be more clonally expanded and to have lower generation probabilities than equally common non-associated chains. The cohort was sequenced for TCR beta chains only, and without alpha or paired-chain data the features that could be detected were limited. In the study, approximately 160 TCR beta chains were listed as associated with cytomegalovirus. A later analysis found that TCR association rates varied across HLA loci, with DRB1 alleles showing the most associated TCRs and HLA-C alleles the fewest. Specific HLA alleles were associated with around 18,000 TCR beta sequences at a false discovery rate of 0.05 in a later analysis. In an earlier analysis of several hundred of the donors, most TCR beta V segments were observed in productive rearrangements about 90% or about 30% of the time, broadly matching IMGT annotations. Because the 87-base-pair reads could not distinguish some IMGT-functional V segments, including TRBV6-2 and TRBV6-3, those segments were excluded. Linkage disequilibrium might explain the correlated functional status among segregating V segments, but an unknown experimental factor could not be excluded. HLA typing was unavailable for some donors at each locus, so association tests used only the typed subset. A further reported finding was that TCR beta sequences accurately predicted the HLA-A and HLA-B alleles for most subjects in the first cohort. A later genetic analysis reported fewer N-insertions in productive TCRs among donors in an Asian-associated ancestry cluster than the roughly 700-donor mean. The earlier analysis of approximately 560 of the donors excluded seventeen rarely observed V segments, including chromosome 9 orphons, because counts were too low. In both the original and validation cohorts, the classifier was reported to diagnose cytomegalovirus status with high specificity and sensitivity. In a later analysis, several top co-occurrence clusters were reported to appear linked to parvovirus B19, influenza, CMV and Epstein-Barr virus. A group of highly shared sequence variants was considered likely to be a technical artifact of the sequencing pipeline. In vitro tests confirmed that three of the cytomegalovirus-associated TCR beta chains recognize cytomegalovirus antigens. When HLA alleles, especially DR and DQ, strongly co-occurred, TCR associations were difficult to assign to individual alleles. A later genetic analysis associated a missense DCLRE1C variant with V-gene and J-gene trimming of TCR beta chains, and an independent cohort replicated the association. Immune exposure information for the cohort was limited to CMV serostatus.

The CDR3 runs 13 residues from the cysteine to the phenylalanine. Of the read, only the CDR3 DNA is kept; its 39 bases are in frame from base 1. From the germline V gene, CDR1 is MNHNS and CDR2 is SASEGT. The cohort comprised more than 550 healthy bone marrow donors. Cohort members were all nominally healthy when sampled, although unrecorded immune exposures were likely present. The donor tested CMV seronegative, placing the donor among the 350 or so seronegative members of the cohort. A peripheral blood sample was collected from each donor, and TCR beta sequencing was performed on peripheral blood mononuclear cells. Genomic DNA extraction from the blood cell samples was performed with the Qiagen DNeasy Blood Extraction Kit. Comment on this clone: Its antigen is currently not known. The input lacks base qualities; no much larger clone sits a single base away.

The method was the immunoSEQ multiplex PCR assay. For the multiplex PCR, a mixture combining 60 forward primers for TCR Vbeta segments and 13 reverse primers for TCR Jbeta segments was used. The CDR3 region of rearranged TCR beta genes was amplified from genomic DNA by a multiplex PCR assay. On the Illumina HiSeq System, the amplified TCR beta libraries were sequenced as 87-base-pair reads. The published analysis was carried out like this. A later analysis counted about 82 million unique TCR beta chains across the 666 repertoires, and 9.5 million to 11 million of these chains were shared by at least two donors. Raw reads were error-corrected and collapsed into unique sequences with a nearest-neighbor algorithm that merged closely related sequences to remove PCR and sequencing errors. Alignment of CDR3 sequences to IMGT reference sequences was used to assign V, D and J gene segments. For a sequence to be retained, a match of at least six nucleotides to both a V gene segment and a J gene segment was required. A rearrangement counted as productive if the CDR3 had no stop codons and remained in frame with V and J, and every other rearrangement counted as non-productive. CDR3 was defined according to IMGT convention as the region running from the second conserved V-encoded cysteine to the conserved J-encoded phenylalanine. Sequences without an unambiguous match to a single V gene segment were excluded from the earlier analysis of 450 to 750 of the donors. An earlier analysis of 550 to 650 of the donors classified V segments as functional when productive rearrangements were above 56.7% and as segregating when the standard deviation between donors was above 5%. To diagnose cytomegalovirus status from the catalog of TCR beta chain sequences, a statistical classification framework was built. In a later analysis, V and J genes were assigned by comparing TCR nucleotide sequences against IMGT/GENE-DB human TR gene sequences. A later analysis assigned CDR3 sequences and most-parsimonious VDJ recombination scenarios with the TCRdist pipeline. In a later analysis, each TCR beta chain was defined by its CDR3 amino acid sequence together with its V-gene family, and reads lacking a unique V-gene family were excluded. In a later analysis, 500 to 650 highly shared, low-generation-probability nucleotide sequences were removed to address suspected cross-contamination and a sequencing artifact. In a later analysis, a clonal expansion index was calculated for each public chain from normalized within-repertoire ranks of inferred template counts. In a later analysis, generation probabilities were computed with a VDJ recombination model fitted to out-of-frame rearrangements, and the resulting probabilities were checked against IGoR. Hypergeometric tests were used in a later analysis to score TCR-TCR, TCR-HLA and TCR-CMV co-occurrence, with a repertoire-size bias correction applied to the TCR pairs. A later analysis estimated false discovery rates by permuting HLA or CMV assignments 20 times. In a later analysis, co-occurring TCRs were grouped with DBSCAN, and TCRdist sequence similarity was added when clustering was performed within HLA-allele-positive subsets. Repertoires with fewer than 30,000 or more than 120,000 public chains were left out of co-occurrence clustering, as were about five repertoires with anomalous nucleotide sharing. The source is immuneACCESS, and TCRdb retained only in-frame sequences with V and J called. Part of the clones is not carried over; for the studies checked, unresolved V genes explain less than half of this, and the remainder is unexplained. V and J calls and clone size follow that table, whereas D and trimming were derived from the DNA. The sample has 130,000 or so clones on record, about four fifths of them singletons. The top ten constitute about 1% of the sample.

The sequence derives from a male donor in good health and CMV-seronegative. Sequencing input: PBMCs. In this chain, TRBV6-1 is recombined with TRBJ2-5; a weak D assignment points to TRBD1 (6 bases agree). The end of the DNA fits TRBJ2-7 better, so the J call may be wrong. The nucleotides read TGTGCCAGTCGACAGGCCTCACCCTACGAGCAGTACTTC. It translates to CASRQASPYEQYF.